The source of this T cell receptor beta chain is a study of cytomegalovirus exposure and HLA in healthy donors. Findings and caveats of the study: According to the study, 160 or so TCR beta chains were cytomegalovirus-associated. It was found in a later analysis that first-cohort TCR clusters tended to co-occur in the 100 to 150 validation repertoires.

Points on this clone: No antigen is known for it.

V shed 1 base and J 0 bases; nucleotides not matched to a gene: 8. The CDR3 spans 17 residues. The V gene's germline CDR1 is SGHRS and CDR2 YFSETQ. Method: immunoSEQ multiplex PCR; TCRdb's copy keeps in-frame clones and lacks some. The table records some 140,000 clones, around four fifths of them present only once. This TCR was recovered from a man aged 30 to 39 in good health and CMV-seropositive. Sequencing was done on a sample of PBMCs. This chain connects TRBV5-1 to TRBJ1-2; TRBD1 matches 8 bases. CDR3 region: CASSLFGSGGSNYGYTF. DNA of the CDR3: TGCGCCAGCAGCTTGTTCGGGTCAGGGGGCTCTAACTATGGCTACACCTTC. The whole variable domain, filled in from reference TRBV5-1 and TRBJ1-2, reads KAGVTQTPRYLIKTRGQQVTLSCSPISGHRSVSWYQQTPGQGLQFLFEYFSETQRNKGNFPGRFSGRQFSNSRSEMNVSTLELGDSALYLCASSLFGSGGSNYGYTFGSGTRLTVV.